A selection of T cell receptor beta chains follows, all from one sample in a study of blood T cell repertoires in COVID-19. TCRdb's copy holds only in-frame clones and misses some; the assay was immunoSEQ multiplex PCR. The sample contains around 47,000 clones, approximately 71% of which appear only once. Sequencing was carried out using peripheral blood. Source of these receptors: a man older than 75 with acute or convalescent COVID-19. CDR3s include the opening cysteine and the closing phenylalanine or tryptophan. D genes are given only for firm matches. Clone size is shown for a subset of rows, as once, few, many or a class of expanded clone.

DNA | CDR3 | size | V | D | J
TGTGCCAGTAGTATCCGCCGGGACAGCTATAGCAATCAGCCCCAGCATTTT | CASSIRRDSYSNQPQHF | . | TRBV19 | TRBD1 | TRBJ1-5
TGTGCCAGCAGCTTGGGACTAGCGGGAGGACCCACAGATACGCAGTATTTT | CASSLGLAGGPTDTQYF | few | TRBV11-3 | TRBD2 | TRBJ2-3
TGTGCCAGCAGCCCCGGACCAGGGTGGGGTGAGCAGTTCTTC | CASSPGPGWGEQFF | . | TRBV7-3 | . | TRBJ2-1
TGTGCCAGCAGCTCCTTAGACAGGGATAACTATGGCTACACCTTC | CASSSLDRDNYGYTF | . | TRBV5-6 | TRBD1 | TRBJ1-2
TGTGCCAGCAGTTACGAACAGGGTACCGCTAACTATGGCTACACCTTC | CASSYEQGTANYGYTF | few | TRBV6-2/TRBV6-3 | . | TRBJ1-2
TGCAGTGCTAGTCCCCGGGACAGGGCTAGCGGGACGAGGAGCTCCTACGAGCAGTACTTC | CSASPRDRASGTRSSYEQYF | . | TRBV20-1 | . | TRBJ2-7
TGTGCCAGCAGCTTAGAAGGCCAGGGGGACGGCTACACCTTC | CASSLEGQGDGYTF | once | TRBV7-9 | TRBD1 | TRBJ1-2
TGCGCCAGCAGACAGGGGATGTCTAATGAAAAACTGTTTTTT | CASRQGMSNEKLFF | few | TRBV5-1 | TRBD1 | TRBJ1-4
TGTGCCATCAGTGACGACAGGAAAGGCGAGCAGTACTTC | CAISDDRKGEQYF | . | TRBV10-3 | . | TRBJ2-7
TGTGCTGGAGGGTGGCAGACCTACGACGAGCAGTACTTC | CAGGWQTYDEQYF | . | TRBV30 | . | TRBJ2-7
TGTGCCAGCACCGAAAGACTAGGTGGGGACATTCAGTACTTC | CASTERLGGDIQYF | . | TRBV7-2 | . | TRBJ2-4
TGTGCCAGCAGAAAAAGTGGGAGCTATGGCTACACCTTC | CASRKSGSYGYTF | once | TRBV27 | . | TRBJ1-2
TGTGCTAGTGGTTTGGTACCGGGAACTAGCGGGGCCCACTCCTACAATGAGCAGTTCTTC | CASGLVPGTSGAHSYNEQFF | once | TRBV12-5 | TRBD2 | TRBJ2-1
TGTGCCTGGAGTGAGGGATACAGGGGTTATGAAAAACTGTTTTTT | CAWSEGYRGYEKLFF | . | TRBV30 | TRBD1 | TRBJ1-4
TGTGCCAGCAGCCACGGACTAGCGGGAGGAACCGGGGAGCTGTTTTTT | CASSHGLAGGTGELFF | . | TRBV28 | TRBD2 | TRBJ2-2
TGTGCCAGCGGCTCAGGGTTGAAAAAACTGTTTTTT | CASGSGLKKLFF | . | TRBV12-3/TRBV12-4 | . | TRBJ1-4
TGTGCCAGCGGACGACAGGGAGGCTTGGGCTACACCTTC | CASGRQGGLGYTF | . | TRBV27 | TRBD1 | TRBJ1-2
TGCGCCAGCAGCTTGACGGGGGGAAAGAACGGTGAGCAGTTCTTC | CASSLTGGKNGEQFF | . | TRBV5-1 | TRBD2 | TRBJ2-1
TGTGCCACCAGCAGAGATCAGATCGACAGCTACTATGGCTACACCTTC | CATSRDQIDSYYGYTF | . | TRBV15 | . | TRBJ1-2
TGTGCCAGCAGTAAGACTAGCTACGAGCAGTACTTC | CASSKTSYEQYF | . | TRBV6-5 | . | TRBJ2-7
TGTGCCAGCAGCCAAGATAGTGGGGCTACTAATGAAAAACTGTTTTTT | CASSQDSGATNEKLFF | few | TRBV3-1/TRBV3-2 | . | TRBJ1-4
TGTGCCAGCAGCGTAGAGGGGGAACGAGAGACCCAGTACTTC | CASSVEGERETQYF | few | TRBV7-9 | . | TRBJ2-5
TGTGCCAGCAGCTCGTTGTCGAACACCGGGGAGCTGTTTTTT | CASSSLSNTGELFF | . | TRBV7-2 | . | TRBJ2-2
TGTGCCAGCAGCCCGGCGAGTGGGGGACAGCCCTATTCACCCCTCCACTTT | CASSPASGGQPYSPLHF | . | TRBV3-1/TRBV3-2 | TRBD1 | TRBJ1-6
TGTGCCAGCAGCTTGGGGCCGGGGGGGGTCCAAGAGACCCAGTACTTC | CASSLGPGGVQETQYF | . | TRBV5-4 | TRBD2 | TRBJ2-5
TGTGCCAGCAGCCAAGAGGGGGCGGGTTCACCCCTCCACTTT | CASSQEGAGSPLHF | once | TRBV4-2 | . | TRBJ1-6
TGTGCCAGCAGCGTAGGAGATATCCAAGAGACCCAGTACTTC | CASSVGDIQETQYF | . | TRBV9 | . | TRBJ2-5
TGTGCCAGCAGCATCGACAGGGGCGAGCAGTACTTC | CASSIDRGEQYF | . | TRBV5-4 | TRBD1 | TRBJ2-7
TGTGCCAGCAGTCAAACAGGAGCCAACTATGGCTACACCTTC | CASSQTGANYGYTF | . | TRBV28 | . | TRBJ1-2
TGCGCCAGCAGCCTTTATAGCAATCAGCCCCAGCATTTT | CASSLYSNQPQHF | . | TRBV4-3 | . | TRBJ1-5
TGTGCCAGCAGTCCACAGATTTCCTATGGCTACACCTTC | CASSPQISYGYTF | . | TRBV28 | . | TRBJ1-2
TGTGCCAGCAGCTTATCGCTAGGCTCCTACAATGAGCAGTTCTTC | CASSLSLGSYNEQFF | few | TRBV11-2 | . | TRBJ2-1
TGTGCCAGCAGTAAACTAGCGGACGAATACGAGCAGTACTTC | CASSKLADEYEQYF | few | TRBV6-5 | TRBD2 | TRBJ2-7
TGCGCCAGCAGCACACCCCGGGGGGGCCTGGTGGATGATACGCAGTATTTT | CASSTPRGGLVDDTQYF | . | TRBV4-1 | TRBD2 | TRBJ2-3
TGTGCCAGTAGTATTGACAGGGAAGCCACTGAAGCTTTCTTT | CASSIDREATEAFF | . | TRBV19 | TRBD1 | TRBJ1-1
TGTGCCAGTAGTACCCCACCGACAGGGGAGAACACTGAAGCTTTCTTT | CASSTPPTGENTEAFF | . | TRBV19 | TRBD1 | TRBJ1-1
TGTGCCAGCAGCTCGCCGCCGGGGCGGGGAGAGACCCAGTACTTC | CASSSPPGRGETQYF | once | TRBV5-4 | . | TRBJ2-5
TGCGCCAGCAGCTTGGCCAGGGGTTCCGACGAGCAGTACTTC | CASSLARGSDEQYF | few | TRBV5-1 | . | TRBJ2-7
TGTGCCAGCAGTTCCCCCTTGGGGGGTGGGGGACCTTACGAGCAGTACTTC | CASSSPLGGGGPYEQYF | . | TRBV7-9 | . | TRBJ2-7
TGTGCCAGCAGCTCACAAGGGGGTAACGGGGAGCTGTTTTTT | CASSSQGGNGELFF | once | TRBV7-3 | . | TRBJ2-2
TGTGCCAGCGTGGCGGGGGCGCGAGGGGACACTGAAGCTTTCTTT | CASVAGARGDTEAFF | . | TRBV5-6 | . | TRBJ1-1
TGCGCCAGCAGCCAAGCGACTAGCGGGGCGACCTACGAGCAGTACTTC | CASSQATSGATYEQYF | . | TRBV4-1 | TRBD2 | TRBJ2-7
TGTGCCAGCAGCTCTCGGGACAGAACTCGAATCGCCGGGGAGCTGTTTTTT | CASSSRDRTRIAGELFF | . | TRBV7-9 | TRBD1 | TRBJ2-2
TGCGCCAGCAGCACGGGACAGGGGAATGAAAAACTGTTTTTT | CASSTGQGNEKLFF | few | TRBV5-1 | TRBD1 | TRBJ1-4
TGCGCCAGCAGCCAAGTAGGGCTAGCGGGAGCTCACGAGCAGTTCTTC | CASSQVGLAGAHEQFF | once | TRBV4-1 | TRBD2 | TRBJ2-1